One sample yielded the 25 T cell receptor beta chains listed below, sequenced in a study of cytotoxic CD8 clonotypes in ibrutinib-treated CLL. Profiling relied on immunoSEQ multiplex PCR, and the TCRdb table lists in-frame clones only, not all of them. The table shows roughly 52,000 clones, with about half occurring only once. The source material was PBMCs, sampled after 12 months of ibrutinib treatment. These receptors originate from a human donor with chronic lymphocytic leukemia.

The chain links TRBV7-6 to TRBJ1-6, with D perhaps matching TRBD1 (6 bases). V was pared by 5 bases and J by 0 bases, with 8 bases between. CDR3 length: 15 amino acids. Germline-derived CDR1 and CDR2 are SGHVS and FNYEAQ. The CDR3 loop reads CASSRTVSYNSPLHF. Here the CDR3 DNA reads TGTGCCAGCAGCCGGACAGTCTCCTATAATTCACCCCTCCACTTT. The complete variable domain, with remaining parts taken from reference TRBV7-6 and TRBJ1-6, reads GAGVSQSPRYKVTKRGQDVALRCDPISGHVSLYWYRQALGQGPEFLTYFNYEAQQDKSGLPNDRFSAERPEGSISTLTIQRTEQRDSAMYRCASSRTVSYNSPLHFGNGTRLTVT.

The chain recombines TRBV4-2 with TRBJ2-1; D is perhaps TRBD2 (5 bases). The germline V gene has CDR1 LGHNA and CDR2 YNFKEQ. V lost 4 bases and J lost 6, with 13 bases in between. CDR3 size: 14 residues. The CDR3 reads CASSPSDSLNEQFF. DNA of the CDR3: TGTGCCAGCAGCCCTTCGGACTCCCTCAATGAGCAGTTCTTC.

V is TRBV2 and J is TRBJ1-5; weak D call: TRBD1 (5 bases). The germline V gene has CDR1 SNHLY and CDR2 FYNNEI. CDR3 length: 16 residues. Between the trimmed V and J ends, which lost 3 bases and 6 bases, there was a span of 18 bases. CDR3 sequence reads: CASSEGPIRGGQPQHF. The CDR3 bases are TGTGCCAGCAGTGAGGGACCGATACGGGGCGGTCAGCCCCAGCATTTT. The full variable domain, its missing parts supplied by reference TRBV2 and TRBJ1-5, is EPEVTQTPSHQVTQMGQEVILRCVPISNHLYFYWYRQILGQKVEFLVSFYNNEISEKSEIFDDQFSVERPDGSNFTLKIRSTKLEDSAMYFCASSEGPIRGGQPQHFGDGTRLSIL.

The chain links TRBV30 to TRBJ2-3; unclear D gene. The CDR3 totals 15 residues. Trimming cost V 3 bases and J 2 bases, with 15 bases left between them. Per germline, CDR1 GTSNPN and CDR2 SVGIG (reference sequence). CDR3 in amino acids: CAWSPPHDTTDTQYF. In nucleotides, the CDR3 is TGTGCCTGGAGCCCCCCCCATGATACCACAGATACGCAGTATTTT.

This chain links TRBV5-6 with TRBJ2-7; a possible D gene is TRBD1 (5 bases). The CDR3 sequence is 13 residues long. Germline CDR1 reads SGHDT; CDR2 reads YYEEEE. The V end was cut by 1 base, the J end by 3 bases, with 8 bases between. The CDR3 DNA reads TGTGCCAGCAGCTTGAGGCAGGGCTACGAGCAGTACTTC. It specifies CASSLRQGYEQYF.

This clone was seen a few times. The rearrangement uses TRBV28 and TRBJ2-3, with no clear D. Between the trimmed V and J ends, which lost 2 bases and 5 bases, there was a span of 2 bases. CDR1 and CDR2 from the germline V gene are MDHEN and SYDVKM. The CDR3 length is 11 residues. CDR3 bases: TGTGCCAGCAGTTTAAGAGATACGCAGTATTTT. Translation: CASSLRDTQYF.

The rearrangement uses TRBV7-2 and TRBJ2-7, with 10 nucleotides matching TRBD1. The CDR3 contains 14 residues. Germline V gene lookup returns CDR1 SGHTA and CDR2 FQGNSA. Trimming cost V 6 bases and J 6 bases; bases outside gene matches: 8. This CDR3 reads CASSSTGGASEQYF. The CDR3 DNA sequence: TGTGCCAGCAGTTCGACAGGGGGCGCGTCCGAGCAGTACTTC.

This clone was recorded a few times. The CDR3 DNA sequence: TGCAGCACGGGACAGGGGAATAATGAGCAGTTCTTC. Its translation: CSTGQGNNEQFF. The genes are TRBV29-1 and TRBJ2-1; 10 bases agree with TRBD1. Germline V gene lookup returns CDR1 SQVTM and CDR2 ANQGSEA. V shed 8 bases, J shed 7 bases, and the junction held 5 bases outside the gene matches. The CDR3 totals 12 residues.

A few counts support this clone. V is TRBV29-1 and J is TRBJ2-7, with D perhaps assigned TRBD1 or TRBD2 (5 bases each). The CDR3 totals 14 residues. Germline loops: CDR1 SQVTM, CDR2 ANQGSEA. With 5 bases removed from V and 3 bases from J, the gap between germline ends came to 17 bases. The CDR3 coding sequence is TGCAGCGTTAAATCCCGGGACGGTTACTACGAGCAGTACTTC. Translating gives CSVKSRDGYYEQYF.

The J gene is TRBJ2-3, the V gene TRBV15; TRBD2 aligns across 9 bases. The CDR3 has 15 amino acids. Germline lookup yields CDR1 LNHNV and CDR2 YYDKDF (reference sequence). V trimming: 1 base; J trimming: 5 bases; junction bases outside the gene matches: 4. In DNA form, the CDR3 reads TGTGCCACCAGCAGAGTAGCGGGAGTGGGAGATACGCAGTATTTT. This encodes CATSRVAGVGDTQYF.

The CDR3 loop reads CASSPRLAEDTQYF. The CDR3 region has the DNA TGTGCCAGCTCACCCAGACTAGCCGAAGATACGCAGTATTTT. The rearrangement uses TRBV18 and TRBJ2-3, with 7 positions matching TRBD2. The CDR3 covers 14 residues. Per the germline V gene, CDR1 is KGHSH and CDR2 is LQKENI. V lost 3 bases, J lost 5 bases, and 5 bases stayed unmatched.

This clone was seen a handful of times. The rearrangement joins TRBV18 to TRBJ2-5; D not resolved. V lost 1 base and J 0 bases, leaving 0 bases between the germline ends. Germline-derived CDR1 and CDR2 are KGHSH and LQKENI. The CDR3 contains 12 residues. CDR3 DNA sequence: TGTGCCAGCTCACCACACCAAGAGACCCAGTACTTC. Protein: CASSPHQETQYF. The whole variable domain, filled in from reference TRBV18 and TRBJ2-5, reads NAGVMQNPRHLVRRRGQEARLRCSPMKGHSHVYWYRQLPEEGLKFMVYLQKENIIDESGMPKERFSAEFPKEGPSILRIQQVVRGDSAAYFCASSPHQETQYFGPGTRLLVL.

The V gene is TRBV5-1, the J gene TRBJ1-5, with D possibly TRBD1 on 5 matching bases. Germline V lookup: CDR1 SGHRS, CDR2 YFSETQ. The CDR3 loop spans 23 amino acids. The V end lost 0 bases, the J end lost 5 bases, and 36 bases lay between the germline ends. CDR3 sequence (DNA): TGCGCCAGCAGCTTGGAGGTCATGTCCCGTATTTTTTCGAGGTCAGGGTTGGATCAGCCCCAGCATTTT. Protein: CASSLEVMSRIFSRSGLDQPQHF.

This clone has just a few counts. The chain uses TRBV5-6 and TRBJ2-3, with no clear D. The CDR3 contains 11 residues. CDR1 is SGHDT and CDR2 is YYEEEE in the germline V gene. V lost 1 base, J lost 7 bases, and 4 bases lay in between. Here the CDR3 reads CASSLKNTQYF. CDR3 in DNA: TGTGCCAGCAGCTTGAAGAATACGCAGTATTTT.

J is TRBJ1-1 and V is TRBV7-9, with D hard to call. The CDR3 is made up of 11 amino acids. Germline CDR1 is SEHNR and CDR2 is FQNEAQ (reference sequence). V lost 5 bases to trimming and J lost 10 bases, with 11 bases between them. This chain's CDR3 is CASSLETRAFF. The DNA for the CDR3 is TGTGCCAGCAGCCTAGAAACCAGAGCTTTCTTT.

This clone was seen more than once but under ten times. The chain recombines TRBV27 with TRBJ1-2; 8 nucleotides match TRBD1. This CDR3 has 15 residues. CDR1 and CDR2 (germline): MNHEY, SMNVEV (reference sequence). V gave up 2 bases and J gave up 0 bases; unmatched junction bases: 2. CDR3 in DNA: TGTGCCAGCAGTTTAGGACAGGGAGCTAACTATGGCTACACCTTC. Its translation is CASSLGQGANYGYTF.

This clone has at least ten counts. CDR3 region: CASTSGETQYF. The CDR3 nucleotides are TGTGCCAGCACCTCAGGGGAGACCCAGTACTTC. This chain connects TRBV7-9 to TRBJ2-5; maybe TRBD1 (5 bases). CDR3 length: 11 amino acids. Germline V gives CDR1 SEHNR, CDR2 FQNEAQ (reference sequence). V was clipped by 7 bases and J by 5 bases, with 8 bases between them.

This rearrangement joins TRBV2 to TRBJ2-3; 13 nucleotides agree with TRBD2. Trimming cost V 4 bases and J 1 base; bases outside gene matches: 8. Germline assignment: CDR1 SNHLY and CDR2 FYNNEI. This CDR3 spans 18 amino acids. The CDR3 loop is CASSVGDGTSGGTDTQYF. The CDR3 DNA sequence: TGTGCCAGCAGTGTGGGGGACGGGACTAGCGGGGGCACAGATACGCAGTATTTT.

A few counts support this clone. The chain couples TRBV28 to TRBJ2-3, with 9 positions matching TRBD2. This CDR3 has 16 amino acids. J lost 0 bases, V lost 7 bases, and 8 bases had no gene match. From germline, CDR1 is MDHEN and CDR2 SYDVKM. The CDR3 spells CASTLGLAGSTDTQYF. CDR3 coding DNA: TGTGCCAGCACCCTGGGGCTAGCGGGAAGCACAGATACGCAGTATTTT.

This sequence joins TRBV5-1 and TRBJ2-5, with 7 bases that match TRBD1. In germline, CDR1 is SGHRS, CDR2 YFSETQ. V gave up 1 base and J gave up 4 bases; unmatched junction bases: 10. The CDR3 sequence is 16 residues long. The chain's CDR3 is CASSLWDSPIGETQYF. DNA of the CDR3: TGCGCCAGCAGCTTGTGGGACAGTCCCATCGGAGAGACCCAGTACTTC.

This sequence joins TRBV9 and TRBJ1-1; D is undetermined. This CDR3 has 16 residues. The V gene lost 1 base and the J gene lost 4 bases, with 17 bases spanning the gap. The V gene's germline CDR1 is SGDLS and CDR2 YYNGEE. In nucleotides, the CDR3 is TGTGCCAGCAGCGTATCGATCTCGGGGTCAGGCACTGAAGCTTTCTTT. Protein sequence: CASSVSISGSGTEAFF.

This clone was seen more than once but under ten times. V usage is TRBV19 and J usage is TRBJ2-2, with D tentatively TRBD2 (6 bases). CDR1 is LNHDA and CDR2 is SQIVND in the germline V gene (reference sequence). Trimming shortened V by 5 bases and J by 5 bases, and 15 bases separated the two germline ends. CDR3 length: 15 residues. The CDR3, as DNA: TGTGCCAGTAGTCGCAGTCGGGAGTATACCGGGGAGCTGTTTTTT. Translation gives CASSRSREYTGELFF.

In this sample, this clone turned up once. The V gene is TRBV14, the J gene TRBJ2-5, with TRBD1 identical over 7 bases. CDR1 and CDR2 (germline): SGHDN, FVKESK. The CDR3 has 16 amino acids. With 1 base clipped from V and 2 bases from J, the junction kept 7 bases outside the gene matches. CDR3 region: CASSQAGTVLQETQYF. The DNA for the CDR3 is TGTGCCAGCAGCCAAGCCGGGACAGTTTTACAAGAGACCCAGTACTTC.

This clone was seen at least ten times. The chain combines TRBV5-1 with TRBJ1-2; D gene ambiguous. Germline CDR1 is SGHRS and CDR2 is YFSETQ. This CDR3 contains 14 residues. V was trimmed by 4 bases and J by 5 bases, leaving 15 bases between them. For the CDR3, the DNA is TGCGCCAGCAGCCTTGCGGGCAGAGAGTATGGCTACACCTTC. As protein: CASSLAGREYGYTF.

The J gene is TRBJ2-7, the V gene TRBV15; D unresolved. The CDR3 is 18 amino acids. The germline V gene has CDR1 LNHNV and CDR2 YYDKDF (reference sequence). V gave up 0 bases and J gave up 3 bases, with 21 bases separating them. The chain's CDR3 is CATSRDLVPTIEDYEQYF. The CDR3 DNA reads TGTGCCACCAGCAGAGATCTAGTCCCGACAATAGAGGACTACGAGCAGTACTTC. The full variable domain, rest sourced from reference TRBV15 and TRBJ2-7, is DAMVIQNPRYQVTQFGKPVTLSCSQTLNHNVMYWYQQKSSQAPKLLFHYYDKDFNNEADTPDNFQSRRPNTSFCFLDIRSPGLGDTAMYLCATSRDLVPTIEDYEQYFGPGTRLTVT.